Below are 11 T cell receptor beta chains sequenced from a single sample in a study of blood T cell repertoires in COVID-19. The assay was immunoSEQ multiplex PCR, and TCRdb's table has in-frame clones only and misses some. The sample has 150,000 to 200,000 clones, roughly nine tenths seen once. Sequenced input: peripheral blood. These receptors were collected from a woman in her sixties or seventies with COVID-19, enrolled during active disease.

The rearrangement uses TRBV30 and TRBJ2-7, with a possible D match to TRBD2 (5 bases). The CDR3 sequence is 13 residues long. Germline CDR1 GTSNPN, CDR2 SVGIG (reference sequence). The germline V and J ends were trimmed by 4 bases and 5 bases, with 15 bases remaining between them. The CDR3 here is CAWNPGSGHEQYF. The CDR3 DNA sequence: TGTGCCTGGAACCCGGGATCTGGCCACGAGCAGTACTTC. The variable domain in full, completed from reference TRBV30 and TRBJ2-7, reads SQTIHQWPATLVQPVGSPLSLECTVEGTSNPNLYWYRQAAGRGLQLLFYSVGIGQISSEVPQNLSASRPQDRQFILSSKKLLLSDSGFYLCAWNPGSGHEQYFGPGTRLTVT.

This chain joins TRBV5-1 and TRBJ2-3; 9 nucleotides align to TRBD2. The CDR3 sequence is 15 residues long. Germline CDR1 and CDR2: SGHRS and YFSETQ. V was pared by 3 bases and J by 4 bases, with 6 bases of the junction left unmatched. The CDR3 sequence is CASSSEGGRADTQYF. CDR3 DNA sequence: TGCGCCAGCAGCTCGGAGGGCGGGAGGGCAGATACGCAGTATTTT.

The table lists this clone with a count of one. This chain connects TRBV4-2 to TRBJ1-4, with D unresolved. Trimming pared 1 base from V and 3 bases from J, leaving 12 bases between. CDR3 length: 16 residues. Looked up from germline, CDR1 is LGHNA and CDR2 is YNFKEQ. CDR3 region: CASSQVGGSPNEKLFF. CDR3 bases: TGTGCCAGCAGCCAAGTAGGAGGGTCGCCTAATGAAAAACTGTTTTTT.

V usage is TRBV27 and J usage is TRBJ1-2; TRBD1 matches at 7 bases. The CDR3 contains 12 residues. V gave up 5 bases and J gave up 8 bases; unmatched junction bases: 5. The germline V gene encodes CDR1 MNHEY and CDR2 SMNVEV (reference sequence). The CDR3 DNA sequence: TGTGCCAGCAGTCACGGGACAGACGGCTACACCTTC. This translates into CASSHGTDGYTF.

On this clone: A read error may account for a junction end that differs from germline. The rearrangement uses TRBV7-7 and TRBJ2-5; no clear D gene. Germline lookup yields CDR1 SSHAT and CDR2 FNYEAQ (reference sequence). This CDR3 has 13 residues. CDR3 loop: CASSLQLRETQYF. CDR3 bases: TGTGCTAGCAGCCTACAGTTACGGGAGACCCAGTACTTC.

The chain carries TRBV11-3 and TRBJ2-1; the match to TRBD2 covers 8 bases. V lost 6 bases to trimming and J lost 3 bases; unmatched junction nucleotides: 7. The CDR3 consists of 15 residues. Germline CDR1 reads SGHNT; CDR2 reads YENEEA. The CDR3 DNA reads TGTGCCAGCAGACCCGAGCGGGAGAACTACAATGAGCAGTTCTTC. Translated, it gives CASRPERENYNEQFF.

The chain has TRBV6-5 and TRBJ2-2; the D gene is possibly TRBD1 (5 bases). V lost 6 bases and J 7 bases, leaving 15 bases between the germline ends. Per the germline V gene, CDR1 is MNHEY and CDR2 is SVGAGI. This CDR3 comprises 14 residues. CDR3 in amino acids: CASSGRTPGGELFF. In DNA form, the CDR3 reads TGTGCCAGCAGCGGCCGGACACCGGGCGGGGAGCTGTTTTTT.

CDR3 sequence reads: CASSPAGLSEKLFF. As DNA, the CDR3 is TGTGCCAGCAGCCCTGCTGGGCTTAGTGAAAAACTGTTTTTT. This chain connects TRBV5-4 to TRBJ1-4; the D is unclear. CDR3 length equals 14 residues. CDR1 and CDR2 from the germline V gene are SGHNT and YYREEE (reference sequence). V was pared by 4 bases and J by 7 bases, with 14 bases between.

The chain links TRBV7-6 to TRBJ2-7; 9 bases line up with TRBD1. The CDR3 extends over 17 amino acids. Germline CDR1 SGHVS, CDR2 FNYEAQ. V lost 1 base and J lost 0; bases outside the gene matches: 7. The CDR3 sequence is CASSLDSGTGNSYEQYF. CDR3 coding DNA: TGTGCCAGCAGCTTAGATTCCGGGACAGGGAACTCCTACGAGCAGTACTTC.

The CDR3 loop reads CASSQEGGWASGPYNEQFF. The CDR3, as DNA: TGCGCCAGCAGCCAAGAAGGAGGTTGGGCGTCTGGTCCCTACAATGAGCAGTTCTTC. The chain uses TRBV4-3 and TRBJ2-1; weak D call: TRBD2 (5 bases). CDR1 is LGHNA and CDR2 is YSLEER in the germline V gene. V shed 0 bases and J shed 2 bases, with 20 bases lying between them. The CDR3 is made up of 19 amino acids.

The sample holds one count of this clone. The gene calls are TRBV4-3 and TRBJ2-3; D is possibly TRBD2 (5 bases). The V end was cut by 4 bases, the J end by 3 bases, with 11 bases between. The germline gives CDR1 LGHNA, CDR2 YSLEER. CDR3 length: 14 residues. CDR3 loop: CASSRTETTDTQYF. As DNA, the CDR3 is TGCGCCAGCAGCCGGACTGAGACTACAGATACGCAGTATTTT.